These 15 T cell receptor beta chains were all obtained from the same sample, sequenced in a study of spatial heterogeneity in lung cancer. In TCRdb, the 5' RACE reads were re-called with MiXCR into one record per CDR3 protein. Altogether 35,000 to 55,000 distinct CDR3 sequences are present, 12% to 15% being singletons, with the ten largest covering about 60%. Time point here: sample taken at primary tumor resection. Sequenced material: PBMCs, taken at surgery. These receptors originate from a male donor with early-stage non-small cell lung cancer.

This chain connects TRBV7-2 to TRBJ2-7, with D uncertain. Germline V CDR1 and CDR2: SGHTA, FQGNSA. The CDR3 is made up of 13 amino acids. The V end lost 1 base, the J end lost 6 bases, and 10 bases lay between the germline ends. Here the CDR3 DNA reads TGTGCCAGCAGCTTAGGAGGCACCCCCGAGCAGTACTTC. Translating gives CASSLGGTPEQYF.

The chain has TRBV29-1 and TRBJ1-1; D not certain. Trimming left V 5 bases short and J 1 base short, with 8 bases between. This CDR3 is 12 amino acids long. Germline CDR1 is SQVTM and CDR2 is ANQGSEA. CDR3 bases: TGCAGCGTTTTAGACACGAACACTGAAGCTTTCTTT. The encoded protein is CSVLDTNTEAFF.

The chain uses TRBV23-1 and TRBJ2-1; D gene unclear. TRBV23-1 is flagged as an ORF with uncertain function. V lost 2 bases and J 15 bases, leaving 17 bases between the germline ends. This CDR3 contains 13 residues. The CDR3 spells CASSQLRPLGRFF. The CDR3 nucleotides are TGCGCCAGCAGTCAACTTCGGCCCCTTGGACGGTTCTTC.

The gene calls are TRBV25-1 and TRBJ2-5, with D unresolved. CDR3 length: 10 amino acids. V lost 8 bases, J lost 0 bases, and 1 base lay in between. The germline V gene encodes CDR1 MGHDK and CDR2 SYGVNS. As DNA, the CDR3 is TGTGCCAGCTACCAAGAGACCCAGTACTTC. This codes for CASYQETQYF.

The chain is built from TRBV9 and TRBJ2-3, with 8 bases fitting TRBD2. The CDR3 covers 14 residues. Trimming took 7 bases from V and 0 from J; bases not matched to a gene: 4. The germline V gene has CDR1 SGDLS and CDR2 YYNGEE. CDR3 amino acids: CASGSGGSTDTQYF. The CDR3 DNA is TGTGCCAGCGGGAGCGGGGGTAGCACAGATACGCAGTATTTT.

The chain uses TRBV9 and TRBJ1-1, with 8 bases identical to TRBD1. The CDR3 runs 18 residues. The V segment lost 4 bases and the J segment 1 base; nucleotides outside the gene matches: 15. CDR1 and CDR2 from the germline V gene are SGDLS and YYNGEE. CDR3: CASSPRQGAMIWNTEAFF. CDR3 coding DNA: TGTGCCAGCAGCCCTCGGCAGGGGGCGATGATTTGGAACACTGAAGCTTTCTTT.

The genes are TRBV20-1 and TRBJ1-1, with TRBD1 matching over 7 bases. This CDR3 has 14 amino acids. Germline V gene data show CDR1 as DFQATT and CDR2 as SNEGSKA (reference sequence). The V and J ends lost 3 bases and 1 base, in that order; junction bases with no gene match: 5. The CDR3, as DNA: TGCAGTGCTAGGACGGGACAGAAGAACACTGAAGCTTTCTTT. Translation gives CSARTGQKNTEAFF.

This sequence joins TRBV24-1 and TRBJ2-1; D possibly corresponds to TRBD2 (7 bases). Germline CDR1 and CDR2: KGHDR and SFDVKD. Between the trimmed V and J ends, which lost 3 bases and 8 bases, there was a span of 16 bases. The CDR3 sequence is 15 residues long. Here the CDR3 DNA reads TGTGCCACCAGTGATACCGGGACTAACAGGGATGAGCAGTTCTTC. This gives the protein CATSDTGTNRDEQFF.

J is TRBJ2-3 and V is TRBV24-1; possibly TRBD2 for D (6 bases). Germline V gene sequence: CDR1 KGHDR, CDR2 SFDVKD. The CDR3 length is 14 residues. V was shortened by 5 bases and J by 1 base, with 9 bases between the two germline ends. The CDR3: CATSVSGGTDTQYF. DNA for the CDR3: TGTGCCACCAGTGTATCGGGGGGCACAGATACGCAGTATTTT.

In this sample, this clonotype turned up many times. CDR3 nucleotides: TGTGCCAGCTCACTCCCCGGCACAGATACGCAGTATTTT. Its protein is CASSLPGTDTQYF. V gene TRBV18 combines with J gene TRBJ2-3; D is ambiguous. This CDR3 comprises 13 residues. The germline V gene has CDR1 KGHSH and CDR2 LQKENI. V gave up 4 bases and J gave up 1 base, with 6 bases separating them.

The chain links TRBV3-1 to TRBJ2-7, with D perhaps assigned TRBD1 or TRBD2 (5 bases each). The CDR3 has 15 amino acids. Germline CDR1 LGHDT, CDR2 YNNKEL (reference sequence). Trimming pared 2 bases from V and 6 bases from J, leaving 17 bases between. CDR3 loop: CASSQLGTPSGEQYF. The CDR3 DNA reads as TGTGCCAGCAGCCAATTGGGGACCCCGTCCGGCGAGCAGTACTTC.

V and J are TRBV20-1 and TRBJ2-1, with D unresolved. With 2 bases removed from V and 9 bases from J, the gap between germline ends came to 17 bases. CDR3 length equals 14 residues. Germline V gene data show CDR1 as DFQATT and CDR2 as SNEGSKA (reference sequence). The CDR3 spells CSARKASVESEQFF. The CDR3 coding sequence is TGCAGTGCTAGAAAGGCTTCAGTTGAAAGTGAGCAGTTCTTC.

V usage is TRBV20-1 and J usage is TRBJ1-1, with D perhaps matching TRBD1 (6 bases). This CDR3 comprises 16 residues. V was pared by 6 bases and J by 1 base, with 21 bases between. The germline V gene encodes CDR1 DFQATT and CDR2 SNEGSKA (reference sequence). CDR3 nucleotide sequence: TGCAGTGCAGCAGACGGGGGGCGCTTAGGGAACACTGAAGCTTTCTTT. Its protein product is CSAADGGRLGNTEAFF.

This clonotype was observed a few times. This sequence joins TRBV5-1 and TRBJ2-7; D remains unclear. The V gene's germline CDR1 is SGHRS and CDR2 YFSETQ. This CDR3 is 20 amino acids long. V dropped 1 base and J dropped 0 bases, with 26 bases sitting between them. CDR3 DNA: TGCGCCAGCAGCTTGAATACCCCCCGCCAGCTGAGCGTAAGCTCCTACGAGCAGTACTTC. Amino acid sequence: CASSLNTPRQLSVSSYEQYF.

The chain recombines TRBV6-5 with TRBJ2-2, with 7 bases that match TRBD1. V gave up 10 bases and J gave up 2 bases; unmatched junction bases: 4. The CDR3 sequence is 13 residues long. CDR1 and CDR2 (germline): MNHEY, SVGAGI. The DNA for the CDR3 is TGTGCCACGGGGACAGTCAACACCGGGGAGCTGTTTTTT. It yields the protein CATGTVNTGELFF.